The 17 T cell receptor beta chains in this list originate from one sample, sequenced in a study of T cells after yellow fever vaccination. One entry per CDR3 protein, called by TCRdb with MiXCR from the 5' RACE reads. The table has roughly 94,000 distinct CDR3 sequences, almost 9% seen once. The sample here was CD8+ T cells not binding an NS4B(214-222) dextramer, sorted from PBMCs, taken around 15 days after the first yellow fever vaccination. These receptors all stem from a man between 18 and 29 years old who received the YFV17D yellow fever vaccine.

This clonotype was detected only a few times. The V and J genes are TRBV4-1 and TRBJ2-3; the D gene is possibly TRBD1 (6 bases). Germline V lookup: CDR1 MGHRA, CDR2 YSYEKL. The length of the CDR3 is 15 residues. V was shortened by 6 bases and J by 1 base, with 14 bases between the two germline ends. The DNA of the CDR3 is TGCGCCAGCAGTCAGCAGGGGTTGGGCACAGATACGCAGTATTTT. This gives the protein CASSQQGLGTDTQYF.

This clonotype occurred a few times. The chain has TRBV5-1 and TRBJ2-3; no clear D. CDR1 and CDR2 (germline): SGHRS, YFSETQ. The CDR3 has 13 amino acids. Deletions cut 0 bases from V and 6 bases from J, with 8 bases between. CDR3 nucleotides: TGCGCCAGCAGCTTGGTGTCTGTTGATACGCAGTATTTT. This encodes CASSLVSVDTQYF.

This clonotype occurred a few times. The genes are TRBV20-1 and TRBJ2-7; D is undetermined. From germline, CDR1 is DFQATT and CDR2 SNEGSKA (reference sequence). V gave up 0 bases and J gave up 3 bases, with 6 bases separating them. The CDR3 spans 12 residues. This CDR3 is CSARDIGYEQYF. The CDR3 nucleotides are TGCAGTGCTAGAGATATCGGCTACGAGCAGTACTTC.

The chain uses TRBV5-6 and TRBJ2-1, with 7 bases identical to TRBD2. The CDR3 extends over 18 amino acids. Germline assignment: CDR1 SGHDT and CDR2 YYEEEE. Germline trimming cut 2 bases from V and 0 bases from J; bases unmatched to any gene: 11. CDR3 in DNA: TGTGCCAGCAGCTTTGAATGGGGGGGTACCTACTCCTACAATGAGCAGTTCTTC. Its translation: CASSFEWGGTYSYNEQFF.

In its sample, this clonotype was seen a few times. CDR3 DNA: TGTGCCAGCAGTTACCTAACAGGGGACTATGGCTACACCTTC. It encodes CASSYLTGDYGYTF. V gene TRBV6-2 or TRBV6-3 combines with J gene TRBJ1-2; 7 nucleotides agree with TRBD1. The CDR3 sequence is 14 residues long. Germline V gene sequence: CDR1 MNHEY, CDR2 SVGEGT. J lost 3 bases, V lost 2 bases, and 3 bases had no gene match.

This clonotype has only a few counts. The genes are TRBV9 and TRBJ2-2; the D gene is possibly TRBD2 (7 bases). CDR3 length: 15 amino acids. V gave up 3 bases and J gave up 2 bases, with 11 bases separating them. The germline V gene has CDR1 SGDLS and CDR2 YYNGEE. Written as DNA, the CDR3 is TGTGCCAGCAGCGCGGGGGGCTTCAACACCGGGGAGCTGTTTTTT. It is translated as CASSAGGFNTGELFF. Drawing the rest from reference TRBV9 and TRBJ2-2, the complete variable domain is DSGVTQTPKHLITATGQRVTLRCSPRSGDLSVYWYQQSLDQGLQFLIQYYNGEERAKGNILERFSAQQFPDLHSELNLSSLELGDSALYFCASSAGGFNTGELFFGEGSRLTVL.

The CDR3 sequence is CASSPGGGPLKHQPQHF. The CDR3 bases are TGTGCCAGCAGCCCCGGTGGGGGACCATTGAAACATCAGCCCCAGCATTTT. V usage is TRBV7-9 and J usage is TRBJ1-5, with TRBD1 as a possible D gene (5 bases). The length of the CDR3 is 17 residues. In germline, CDR1 is SEHNR, CDR2 FQNEAQ (reference sequence). Between the trimmed V and J ends, which lost 5 bases and 5 bases, there was a span of 22 bases.

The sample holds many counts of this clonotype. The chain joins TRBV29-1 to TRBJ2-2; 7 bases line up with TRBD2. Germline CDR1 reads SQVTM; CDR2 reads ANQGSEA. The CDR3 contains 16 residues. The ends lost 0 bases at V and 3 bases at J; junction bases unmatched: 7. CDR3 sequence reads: CSVEEASRGDTGELFF. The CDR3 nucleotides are TGCAGCGTTGAAGAGGCTAGCCGGGGGGACACCGGGGAGCTGTTTTTT.

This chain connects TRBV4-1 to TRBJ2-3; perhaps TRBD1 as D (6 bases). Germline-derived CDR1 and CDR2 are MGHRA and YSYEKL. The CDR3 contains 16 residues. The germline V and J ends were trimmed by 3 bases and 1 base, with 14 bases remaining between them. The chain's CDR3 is CASSQGWGQRTDTQYF. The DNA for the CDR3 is TGCGCCAGCAGCCAGGGCTGGGGACAACGCACAGATACGCAGTATTTT.

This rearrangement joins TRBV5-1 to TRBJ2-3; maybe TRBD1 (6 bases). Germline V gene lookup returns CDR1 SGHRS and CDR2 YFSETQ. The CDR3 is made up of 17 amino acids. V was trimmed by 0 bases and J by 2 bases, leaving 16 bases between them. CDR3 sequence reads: CASSLGTVGPDTDTQYF. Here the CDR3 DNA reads TGCGCCAGCAGCTTGGGGACAGTCGGGCCCGACACAGATACGCAGTATTTT.

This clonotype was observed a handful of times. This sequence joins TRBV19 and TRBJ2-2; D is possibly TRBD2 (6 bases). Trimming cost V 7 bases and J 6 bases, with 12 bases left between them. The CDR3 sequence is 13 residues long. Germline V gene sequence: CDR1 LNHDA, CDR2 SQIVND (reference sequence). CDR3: CASMGGNAGELFF. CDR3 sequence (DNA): TGTGCCAGTATGGGGGGTAACGCCGGGGAGCTGTTTTTT.

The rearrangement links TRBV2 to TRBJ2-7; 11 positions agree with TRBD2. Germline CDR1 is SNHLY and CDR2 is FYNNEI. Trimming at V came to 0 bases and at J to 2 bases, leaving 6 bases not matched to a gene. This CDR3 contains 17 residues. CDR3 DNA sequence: TGTGCCAGCAGTGAAGCGACGACTAGCGGGGACACCTACGAGCAGTACTTC. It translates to CASSEATTSGDTYEQYF.

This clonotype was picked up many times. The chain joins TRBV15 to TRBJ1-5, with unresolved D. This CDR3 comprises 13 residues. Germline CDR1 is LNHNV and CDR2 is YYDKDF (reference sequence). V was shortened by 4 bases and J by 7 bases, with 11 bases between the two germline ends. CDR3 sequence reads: CATSTTGSQPQHF. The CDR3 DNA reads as TGTGCCACCAGCACCACGGGGTCGCAGCCCCAGCATTTT.

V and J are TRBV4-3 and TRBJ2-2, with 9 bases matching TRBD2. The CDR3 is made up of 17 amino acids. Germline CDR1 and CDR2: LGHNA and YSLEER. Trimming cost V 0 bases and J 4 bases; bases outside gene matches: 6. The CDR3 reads CASSQDGLAGSTGELFF. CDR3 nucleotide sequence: TGCGCCAGCAGCCAAGATGGGCTAGCGGGGAGCACCGGGGAGCTGTTTTTT.

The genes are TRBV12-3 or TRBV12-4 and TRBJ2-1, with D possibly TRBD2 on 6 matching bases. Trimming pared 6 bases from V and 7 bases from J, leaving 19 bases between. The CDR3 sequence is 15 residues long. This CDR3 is CASSPPGTPLNEQFF. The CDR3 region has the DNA TGTGCCAGCAGCCCACCCGGGACTCCTCTGAATGAGCAGTTCTTC.

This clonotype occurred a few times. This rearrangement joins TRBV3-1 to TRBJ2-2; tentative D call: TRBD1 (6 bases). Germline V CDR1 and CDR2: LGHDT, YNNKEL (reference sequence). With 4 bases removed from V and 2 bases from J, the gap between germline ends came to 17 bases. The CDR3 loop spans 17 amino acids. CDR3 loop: CASSLLTTGPNTGELFF. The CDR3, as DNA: TGTGCCAGCAGCCTCCTAACGACAGGTCCTAACACCGGGGAGCTGTTTTTT. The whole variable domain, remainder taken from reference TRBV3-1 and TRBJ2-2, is DTAVSQTPKYLVTQMGNDKSIKCEQNLGHDTMYWYKQDSKKFLKIMFSYNNKELIINETVPNRFSPKSPDKAHLNLHINSLELGDSAVYFCASSLLTTGPNTGELFFGEGSRLTVL.

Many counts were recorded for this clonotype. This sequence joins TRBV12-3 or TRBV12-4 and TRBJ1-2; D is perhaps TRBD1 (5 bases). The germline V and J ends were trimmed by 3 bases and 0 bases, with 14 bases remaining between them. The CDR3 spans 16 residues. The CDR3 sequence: CASSFSPLRANYGYTF. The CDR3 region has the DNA TGTGCCAGCAGTTTTTCTCCCCTCAGGGCTAACTATGGCTACACCTTC.